This is a list of T cell receptor beta chains from one sample in a study of blood T cell repertoires in COVID-19. TCRdb's copy holds only in-frame clones and misses some; the assay was immunoSEQ multiplex PCR. Among 89,000 or so clones listed, about 85% were seen once. Sample: peripheral blood. These receptors originate from a man older than 75 with acute or convalescent COVID-19. Each CDR3 is given with its conserved first and last residue. Fields, in order: V gene, J gene, CDR3 length, CDR3 protein.

TRBV7-2	TRBJ2-7	13	CASRRTGGYEQYF
TRBV7-9	TRBJ1-4	19	CASSFLPSGQGRLSEKLFF
TRBV24-1	TRBJ2-2	16	CATSDLRPGATGELFF
TRBV4-3	TRBJ2-2	16	CASSQTPAGNPGELFF
TRBV7-2	TRBJ2-7	13	CASSLRFGGSPFF
TRBV11-3	TRBJ2-5	15	CASSLGGGNRETQYF
TRBV5-1	TRBJ2-7	14	CASSPGQGVDEQYF
TRBV15	TRBJ2-2	17	CATSRAQAGANTGELFF
TRBV19	TRBJ2-2	20	CASSLTGTGGNQRNTGELFF
TRBV25-1	TRBJ2-5	15	CAIAPGGQFQETQYF
TRBV18	TRBJ1-1	14	CASSPQGAGTEAFF
TRBV14	TRBJ2-2	14	CASSQASGTGELFF
TRBV7-7	TRBJ2-7	15	CASSLGKLPLDRQYF
TRBV19	TRBJ2-3	15	CASSIGHRVTDTQYF
TRBV28	TRBJ1-5	13	CASSLPPRQPQHF
TRBV7-2	TRBJ2-5	14	CASSRDRGPETQYF
TRBV19	TRBJ2-1	17	CASSMVAGGNSYNEQFF
TRBV12-5	TRBJ2-2	15	CASGLEATGGGELFF
TRBV27	TRBJ2-4	12	CASSPDYHIQYF
TRBV30	TRBJ2-5	15	CAWRPGQGVGETQYF
TRBV2	TRBJ1-1	14	CASSEQGAHTEAFF
TRBV6-5	TRBJ1-2	14	CASTRGSSNYGYTF
TRBV2	TRBJ1-2	14	CASSEARSTQGYTF
TRBV27	TRBJ1-4	14	CASSSLMSNEKLFF
TRBV5-1	TRBJ1-1	13	CASSQDRDTEAFF
TRBV3-1/TRBV3-2	TRBJ1-2	17	CASSQAGTGGTWHGYTF
TRBV5-1	TRBJ1-1	14	CASSDGRGNTEAFF
TRBV10-3	TRBJ2-3	15	CAISESGGGPGPQYF
TRBV6-1	TRBJ1-5	14	CASSERQGGQPQHF
TRBV30	TRBJ1-1	14	CAWSLEGGVTEAFF
TRBV10-2	TRBJ2-2	14	CQPLCSGNTGELFF
TRBV7-8	TRBJ1-3	18	CASSLGTGTAVSGNTIYF
TRBV7-9	TRBJ1-1	14	CASSLGAGNTEAFF
TRBV9	TRBJ2-5	14	CASTRLAGGETQYF
TRBV4-1	TRBJ2-7	15	CASSQDQGGSYEQYF
TRBV6-5	TRBJ1-1	14	CASSYGTGGTEAFF